Listed here are 5 T cell receptor beta chains from one sample, sequenced in a study of cytomegalovirus exposure and HLA in healthy donors. PCR used 60 Vbeta primers and 13 Jbeta primers. The assay was immunoSEQ multiplex PCR, and TCRdb's table has in-frame clones only and misses some. The sample holds over 150,000 clones, 82% seen once. Sequences were obtained from PBMCs. The receptor source for this set is a girl aged 10 to 17 in good health and CMV-seropositive.

The chain has TRBV9 and TRBJ2-7; unclear D gene. Per the germline V gene, CDR1 is SGDLS and CDR2 is YYNGEE. The length of the CDR3 is 15 residues. Trimming took off 0 bases at V and 4 bases at J, with 14 bases between the two ends. This CDR3 is CASSVGGGIDYEQYF. CDR3 nucleotide sequence: TGTGCCAGCAGCGTAGGTGGCGGAATCGATTACGAGCAGTACTTC.

V is TRBV2 and J is TRBJ1-1, with unresolved D. The CDR3 length is 11 residues. CDR1 and CDR2 from the germline V gene are SNHLY and FYNNEI. Trimming pared 6 bases from V and 1 base from J, leaving 3 bases between. The CDR3 protein is CASSKNTEAFF. In nucleotides, the CDR3 is TGTGCCAGCAGCAAGAACACTGAAGCTTTCTTT. The full variable domain, with the rest looked up from reference TRBV2 and TRBJ1-1, is EPEVTQTPSHQVTQMGQEVILRCVPISNHLYFYWYRQILGQKVEFLVSFYNNEISEKSEIFDDQFSVERPDGSNFTLKIRSTKLEDSAMYFCASSKNTEAFFGQGTRLTVV.

The genes are TRBV6-6 and TRBJ1-5; 8 bases are a match to TRBD1. This CDR3 is 15 amino acids long. The germline V gene encodes CDR1 MNHNY and CDR2 SVGAGI (reference sequence). V was clipped by 5 bases and J by 3 bases; unmatched bases: 6. CDR3 region: CASSKTGDFNQPQHF. CDR3 bases: TGTGCCAGCAGTAAGACAGGGGACTTCAATCAGCCCCAGCATTTT.

The rearrangement joins TRBV5-1 to TRBJ2-2, with 12 bases that match TRBD2. Germline assignment: CDR1 SGHRS and CDR2 YFSETQ. V shed 4 bases and J 5 bases; nucleotides not matched to a gene: 3. The CDR3 spans 15 residues. The CDR3, as DNA: TGCGCCAGCAGCGCACTAGCGGGGGGAACCGGGGAGCTGTTTTTT. This translates into CASSALAGGTGELFF.

The rearrangement joins TRBV6-1 to TRBJ2-5, with TRBD2 identical over 7 bases. The trim removed 2 bases at V and 1 base at J, leaving 4 bases unmatched. Germline CDR1 and CDR2: MNHNS and SASEGT. The length of the CDR3 is 15 residues. The CDR3, as DNA: TGTGCCAGCAGTGAACCCGGGGGGACCCAAGAGACCCAGTACTTC. Translating gives CASSEPGGTQETQYF.